This note documents a single TCR beta chain sequence. No antigen is known for it. The data were taken from a study of OX40 agonist ivuxolimab in advanced cancers. Study as a whole: Clinicians treated patients with ivuxolimab, an agonistic anti-OX40 (CD134) antibody. Study outcomes and limitations: CD4+ T cells averaged fewer expanded clones than CD8+ T cells.

Repertoires were generated with immunoSEQ multiplex PCR, while TCRdb's copy carries only in-frame clones and drops some. The repertoire holds under 85,000 clones, with 93% as singletons. Trimming took 6 bases from V and 1 from J; bases not matched to a gene: 3. Germline V gene data show CDR1 as MNHEY and CDR2 as SMNVEV (reference sequence). CDR3 length: 15 residues. The TCR originated in an adult with an advanced solid tumor such as melanoma, head and neck, liver or kidney cancer. The V gene is TRBV27, the J gene TRBJ1-5; 10 bases line up with TRBD1. The starting material was CD4+ or CD8+ T cells sorted from blood, obtained in a trial of the OX40 agonist ivuxolimab. The CDR3 sequence is CASRPTGGSNQPQHF. The CDR3 region has the DNA TGTGCCAGCAGGCCGACAGGGGGCAGCAATCAGCCCCAGCATTTT.